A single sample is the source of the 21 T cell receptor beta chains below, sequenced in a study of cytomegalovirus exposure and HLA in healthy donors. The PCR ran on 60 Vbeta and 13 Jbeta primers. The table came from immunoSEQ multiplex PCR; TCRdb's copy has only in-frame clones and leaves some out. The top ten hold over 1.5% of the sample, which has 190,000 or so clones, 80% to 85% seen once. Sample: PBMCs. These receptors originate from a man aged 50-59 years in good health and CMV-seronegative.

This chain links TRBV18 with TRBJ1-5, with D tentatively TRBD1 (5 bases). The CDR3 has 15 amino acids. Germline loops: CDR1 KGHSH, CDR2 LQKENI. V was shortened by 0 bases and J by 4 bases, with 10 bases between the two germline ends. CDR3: CASSPPGGKNQPQHF. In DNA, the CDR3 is TGTGCCAGCTCACCACCTGGGGGGAAAAATCAGCCCCAGCATTTT.

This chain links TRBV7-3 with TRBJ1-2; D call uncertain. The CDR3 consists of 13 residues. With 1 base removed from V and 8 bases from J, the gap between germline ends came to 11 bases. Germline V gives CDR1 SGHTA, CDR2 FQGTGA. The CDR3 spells CASSLNAGGGYTF. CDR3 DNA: TGTGCCAGCAGCTTAAATGCGGGAGGCGGCTACACCTTC. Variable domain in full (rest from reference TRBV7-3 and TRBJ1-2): GAGVSQTPSNKVTEKGKYVELRCDPISGHTALYWYRQSLGQGPEFLIYFQGTGAADDSGLPNDRFFAVRPEGSVSTLKIQRTERGDSAVYLCASSLNAGGGYTFGSGTRLTVV.

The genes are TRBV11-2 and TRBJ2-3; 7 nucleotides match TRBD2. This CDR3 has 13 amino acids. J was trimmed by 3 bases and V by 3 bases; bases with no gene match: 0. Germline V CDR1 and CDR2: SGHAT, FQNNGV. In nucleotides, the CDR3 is TGTGCCAGCAGCTTGGGGGGGACAGATACGCAGTATTTT. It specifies CASSLGGTDTQYF.

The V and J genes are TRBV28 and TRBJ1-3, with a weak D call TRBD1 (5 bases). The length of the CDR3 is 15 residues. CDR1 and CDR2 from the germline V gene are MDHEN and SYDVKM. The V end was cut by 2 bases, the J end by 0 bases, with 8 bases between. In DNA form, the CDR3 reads TGTGCCAGCAGTTTAACGACAGCCTCTGGAAACACCATATATTTT. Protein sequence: CASSLTTASGNTIYF. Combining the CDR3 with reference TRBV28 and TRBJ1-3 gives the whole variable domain DVKVTQSSRYLVKRTGEKVFLECVQDMDHENMFWYRQDPGLGLRLIYFSYDVKMKEKGDIPEGYSVSREKKERFSLILESASTNQTSMYLCASSLTTASGNTIYFGEGSWLTVV.

This CDR3 reads CASGPRPQHF. In nucleotides, the CDR3 is TGTGCCAGCGGCCCAAGGCCCCAGCATTTT. This chain connects TRBV27 to TRBJ1-5; no clear D. The germline gives CDR1 MNHEY, CDR2 SMNVEV (reference sequence). V was clipped by 8 bases and J by 9 bases, with 8 bases between them. This CDR3 has 10 residues.

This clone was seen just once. CDR3: CASRRGGGLVDTQYF. The CDR3 DNA reads as TGTGCCAGCAGGAGAGGGGGGGGCCTAGTAGATACGCAGTATTTT. V usage is TRBV7-3 and J usage is TRBJ2-3, with D possibly TRBD2 on 7 matching bases. Trimming left V 6 bases short and J 5 bases short, with 18 bases between. Germline CDR1 reads SGHTA; CDR2 reads FQGTGA. This CDR3 region has 15 residues.

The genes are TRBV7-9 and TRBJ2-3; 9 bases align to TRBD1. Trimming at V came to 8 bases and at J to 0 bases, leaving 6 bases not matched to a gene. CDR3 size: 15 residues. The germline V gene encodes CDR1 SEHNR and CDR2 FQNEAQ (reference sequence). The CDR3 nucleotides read TGTGCCAGCGGAATGGGACAGGGTAGCACAGATACGCAGTATTTT. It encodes CASGMGQGSTDTQYF.

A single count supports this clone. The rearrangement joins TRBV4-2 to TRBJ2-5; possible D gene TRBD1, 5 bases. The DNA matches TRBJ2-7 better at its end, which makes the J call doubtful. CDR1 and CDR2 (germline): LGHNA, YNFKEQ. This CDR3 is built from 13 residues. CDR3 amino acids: CASSHHDSYEQYF. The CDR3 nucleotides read TGTGCCAGCAGCCACCACGACAGCTACGAGCAGTACTTC.

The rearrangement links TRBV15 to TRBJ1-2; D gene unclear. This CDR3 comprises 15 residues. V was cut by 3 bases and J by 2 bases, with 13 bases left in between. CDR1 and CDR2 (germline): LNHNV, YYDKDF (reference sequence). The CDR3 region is CATSSYTRRNYGYTF. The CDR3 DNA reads TGTGCCACCAGCAGTTACACCCGGAGAAACTATGGCTACACCTTC.

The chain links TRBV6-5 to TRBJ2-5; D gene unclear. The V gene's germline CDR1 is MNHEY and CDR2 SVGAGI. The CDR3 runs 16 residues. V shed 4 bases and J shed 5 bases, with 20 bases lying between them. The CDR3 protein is CASSFHPTAVRETQYF. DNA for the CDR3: TGTGCCAGCAGTTTCCACCCGACCGCCGTGAGGGAGACCCAGTACTTC.

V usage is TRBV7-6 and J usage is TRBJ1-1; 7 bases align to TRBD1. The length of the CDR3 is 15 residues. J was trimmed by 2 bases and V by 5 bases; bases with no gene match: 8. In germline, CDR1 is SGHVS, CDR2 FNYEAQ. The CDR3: CASSPGDRRNTEAFF. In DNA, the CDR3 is TGTGCCAGCAGCCCCGGGGACAGACGTAACACTGAAGCTTTCTTT.

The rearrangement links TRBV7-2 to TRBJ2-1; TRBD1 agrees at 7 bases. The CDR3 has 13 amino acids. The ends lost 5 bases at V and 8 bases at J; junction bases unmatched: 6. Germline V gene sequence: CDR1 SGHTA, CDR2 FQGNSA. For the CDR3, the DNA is TGTGCCAGCAGCAAGGGGGCTAGGCATGAGCAGTTCTTC. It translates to CASSKGARHEQFF.

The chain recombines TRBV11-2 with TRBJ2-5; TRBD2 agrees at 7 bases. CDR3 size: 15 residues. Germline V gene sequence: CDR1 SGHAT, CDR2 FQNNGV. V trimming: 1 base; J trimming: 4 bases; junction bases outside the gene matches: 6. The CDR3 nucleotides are TGTGCCAGCAGCTTAGCGGGGGGAGGTGTAGAGACCCAGTACTTC. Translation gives CASSLAGGGVETQYF. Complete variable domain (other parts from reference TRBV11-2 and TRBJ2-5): EAGVAQSPRYKIIEKRQSVAFWCNPISGHATLYWYQQILGQGPKLLIQFQNNGVVDDSQLPKDRFSAERLKGVDSTLKIQPAKLEDSAVYLCASSLAGGGVETQYFGPGTRLLVL.

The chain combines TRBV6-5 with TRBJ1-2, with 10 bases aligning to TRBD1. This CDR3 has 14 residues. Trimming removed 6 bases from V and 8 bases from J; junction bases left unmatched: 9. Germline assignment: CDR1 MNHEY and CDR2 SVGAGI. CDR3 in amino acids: CASRSSTGGRGYTF. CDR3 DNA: TGTGCCAGCAGATCCTCGACAGGGGGCCGCGGCTACACCTTC.

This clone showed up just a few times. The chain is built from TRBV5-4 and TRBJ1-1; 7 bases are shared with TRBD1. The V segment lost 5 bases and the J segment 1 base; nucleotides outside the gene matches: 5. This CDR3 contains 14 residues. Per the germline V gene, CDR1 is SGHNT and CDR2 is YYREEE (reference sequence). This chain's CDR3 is CASRSRQGNTEAFF. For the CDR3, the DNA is TGTGCCAGCAGATCGCGACAGGGGAACACTGAAGCTTTCTTT. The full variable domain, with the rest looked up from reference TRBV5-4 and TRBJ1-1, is ETGVTQSPTHLIKTRGQQVTLRCSSQSGHNTVSWYQQALGQGPQFIFQYYREEENGRGNFPPRFSGLQFPNYSSELNVNALELDDSALYLCASRSRQGNTEAFFGQGTRLTVV.

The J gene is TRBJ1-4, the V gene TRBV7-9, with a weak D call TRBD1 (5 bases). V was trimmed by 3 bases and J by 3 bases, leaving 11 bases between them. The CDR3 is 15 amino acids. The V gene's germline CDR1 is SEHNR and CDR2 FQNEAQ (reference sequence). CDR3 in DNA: TGTGCCAGCAGCTTCATTGACAGATCTAATGAAAAACTGTTTTTT. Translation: CASSFIDRSNEKLFF.

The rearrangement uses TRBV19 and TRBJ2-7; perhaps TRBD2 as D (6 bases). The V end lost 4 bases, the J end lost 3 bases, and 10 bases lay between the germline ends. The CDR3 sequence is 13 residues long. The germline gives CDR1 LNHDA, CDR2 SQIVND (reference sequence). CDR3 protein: CASSNHGGYEQYF. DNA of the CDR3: TGTGCCAGTAGTAACCACGGGGGCTACGAGCAGTACTTC.

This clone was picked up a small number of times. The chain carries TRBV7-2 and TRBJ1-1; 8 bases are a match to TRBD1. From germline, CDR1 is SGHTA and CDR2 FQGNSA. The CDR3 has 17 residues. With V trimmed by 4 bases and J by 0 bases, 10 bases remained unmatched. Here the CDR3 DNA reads TGTGCCAGCAGCTCTTTGAACAGGGGGGACCTGAACACTGAAGCTTTCTTT. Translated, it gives CASSSLNRGDLNTEAFF.

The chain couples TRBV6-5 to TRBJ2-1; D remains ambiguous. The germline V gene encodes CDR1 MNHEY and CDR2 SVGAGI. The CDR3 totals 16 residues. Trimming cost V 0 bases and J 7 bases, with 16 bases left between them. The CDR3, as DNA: TGTGCCAGCAGTTACTCGAGGCACCCTGTAGCTAATGAGCAGTTCTTC. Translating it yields CASSYSRHPVANEQFF.

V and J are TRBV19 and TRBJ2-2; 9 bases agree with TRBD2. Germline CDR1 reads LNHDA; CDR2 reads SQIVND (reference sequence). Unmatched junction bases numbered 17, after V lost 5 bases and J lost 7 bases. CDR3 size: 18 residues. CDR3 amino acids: CASSPRGLVAGVLGELFF. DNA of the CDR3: TGTGCCAGTAGTCCAAGAGGTTTAGTAGCGGGAGTACTCGGGGAGCTGTTTTTT.

The CDR3 sequence is CASSVDGQGTDTQYF. In DNA form, the CDR3 reads TGTGCCAGCAGCGTAGATGGACAGGGGACAGATACGCAGTATTTT. The gene calls are TRBV9 and TRBJ2-3, with 9 bases matching TRBD1. This CDR3 spans 15 amino acids. Germline V gene sequence: CDR1 SGDLS, CDR2 YYNGEE. The V segment lost 0 bases and the J segment 3 bases; nucleotides outside the gene matches: 2.